This passage covers 5 T cell receptor beta chains from one sample sequenced in a study of circulating and synovial CD4+ cells in juvenile arthritis (dated by TCRdb to the mid-2010s). Library preparation was by the immunoSEQ multiplex PCR assay. This immuneACCESS table, as held by TCRdb, lists in-frame sequences with V and J called but not all clones. Of the missing ones, under half trace to an unresolved V gene in checked studies; the others have no known cause. A total of tens of thousands of clones appear in this sample, 90% to 95% of them only once. The top ten clonotypes cover 0.68% of the sample. The sample taken for sequencing was CD4+ T cells from blood. The receptors shown here come from a human donor with juvenile idiopathic arthritis.

The genes are TRBV7-2 and TRBJ1-2; D gene ambiguous. The CDR3 is 18 residues long. Germline loops: CDR1 SGHTA, CDR2 FQGNSA. V lost 4 bases and J 7 bases, leaving 28 bases between the germline ends. DNA for the CDR3: TGTGCCAGCAGCTCCCCCGGCCGGGCCCCGGGAATTGATCGTGGCTACACCTTC. Translating it yields CASSSPGRAPGIDRGYTF.

The CDR3 loop reads CASSPWTAYEQYF. The CDR3 DNA follows: TGTGCCAGCTCACCATGGACAGCTTACGAGCAGTACTTC. The genes are TRBV18 and TRBJ2-7, with D possibly being TRBD1 (6 bases). CDR3 size: 13 residues. V lost 2 bases, J lost 4 bases, and 9 bases lay in between. The germline V gene has CDR1 KGHSH and CDR2 LQKENI.

This clone was counted only a few times. The chain uses TRBV7-6 and TRBJ2-3; TRBD1 is a possible D gene (5 bases). CDR1 is SGHVS and CDR2 is FNYEAQ in the germline V gene. The CDR3 is 13 amino acids. CDR3 DNA: TGTGTCCAACAGGACGATATGCCAGATACGCAGTATTTT. Amino acid sequence: CVQQDDMPDTQYF.

The chain is built from TRBV4-3 and TRBJ1-1; D possibly corresponds to TRBD1 (5 bases). Trimming removed 0 bases from V and 1 base from J, with 9 bases in between. Germline CDR1 reads LGHNA; CDR2 reads YSLEER. CDR3 length equals 15 residues. CDR3 sequence reads: CASSQDRGTNTEAFF. The DNA for the CDR3 is TGCGCCAGCAGCCAAGATCGGGGGACGAACACTGAAGCTTTCTTT.

This chain joins TRBV7-6 and TRBJ2-7, with D perhaps TRBD2 (5 bases). This CDR3 contains 15 residues. V lost 3 bases and J 3 bases, leaving 15 bases between the germline ends. The germline V gene encodes CDR1 SGHVS and CDR2 FNYEAQ. CDR3 region: CASSLRSEGDYEQYF. The DNA for the CDR3 is TGTGCCAGCAGCTTGCGGAGTGAGGGCGACTACGAGCAGTACTTC.